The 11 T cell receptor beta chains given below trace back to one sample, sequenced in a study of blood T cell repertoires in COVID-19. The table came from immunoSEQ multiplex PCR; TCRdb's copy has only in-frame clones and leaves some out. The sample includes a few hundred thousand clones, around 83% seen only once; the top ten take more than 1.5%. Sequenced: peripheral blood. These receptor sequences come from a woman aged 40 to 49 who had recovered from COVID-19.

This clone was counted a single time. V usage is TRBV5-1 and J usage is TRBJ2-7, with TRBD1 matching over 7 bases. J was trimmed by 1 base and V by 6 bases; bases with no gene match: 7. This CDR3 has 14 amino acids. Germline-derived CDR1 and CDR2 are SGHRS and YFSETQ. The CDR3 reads CASNRDSSSYEQYF. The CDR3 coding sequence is TGCGCCAGCAACCGGGACAGTTCTTCCTACGAGCAGTACTTC.

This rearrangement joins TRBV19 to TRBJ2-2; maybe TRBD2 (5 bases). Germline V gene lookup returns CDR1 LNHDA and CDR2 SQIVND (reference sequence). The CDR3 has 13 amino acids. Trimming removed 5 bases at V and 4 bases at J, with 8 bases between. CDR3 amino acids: CASSPRGTGELFF. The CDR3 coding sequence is TGTGCCAGTAGTCCCCGGGGCACCGGGGAGCTGTTTTTT. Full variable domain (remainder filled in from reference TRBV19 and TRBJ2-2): DGGITQSPKYLFRKEGQNVTLSCEQNLNHDAMYWYRQDPGQGLRLIYYSQIVNDFQKGDIAEGYSVSREKKESFPLTVTSAQKNPTAFYLCASSPRGTGELFFGEGSRLTVL.

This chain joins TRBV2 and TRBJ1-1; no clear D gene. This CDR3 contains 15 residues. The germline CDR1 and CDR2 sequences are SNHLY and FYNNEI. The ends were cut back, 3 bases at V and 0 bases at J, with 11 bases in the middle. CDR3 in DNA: TGTGCCAGCAGTGATGGGCCGGCGATGAACACTGAAGCTTTCTTT. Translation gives CASSDGPAMNTEAFF.

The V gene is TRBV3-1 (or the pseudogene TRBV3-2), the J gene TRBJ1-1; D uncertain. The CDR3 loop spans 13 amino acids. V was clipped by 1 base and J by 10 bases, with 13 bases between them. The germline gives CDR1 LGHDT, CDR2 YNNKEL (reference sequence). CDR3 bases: TGTGCCAGCAGCCAAGGGCGAGGGCTTGGAGCTTTCTTT. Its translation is CASSQGRGLGAFF.

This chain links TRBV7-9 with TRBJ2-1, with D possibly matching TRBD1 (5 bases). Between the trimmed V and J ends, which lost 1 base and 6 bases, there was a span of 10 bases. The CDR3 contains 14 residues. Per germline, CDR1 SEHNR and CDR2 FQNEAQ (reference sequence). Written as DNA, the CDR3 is TGTGCCAGCAGCTTAGAGGGGCCTCCCAATGAGCAGTTCTTC. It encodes CASSLEGPPNEQFF.

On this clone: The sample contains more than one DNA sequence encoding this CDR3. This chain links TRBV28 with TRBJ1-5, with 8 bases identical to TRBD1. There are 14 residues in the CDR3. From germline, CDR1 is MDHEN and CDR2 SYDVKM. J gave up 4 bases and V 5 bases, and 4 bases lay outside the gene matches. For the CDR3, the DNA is TGTGCCAGCAGTAGCGGACAGGGTAATCAGCCCCAGCATTTT. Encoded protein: CASSSGQGNQPQHF.

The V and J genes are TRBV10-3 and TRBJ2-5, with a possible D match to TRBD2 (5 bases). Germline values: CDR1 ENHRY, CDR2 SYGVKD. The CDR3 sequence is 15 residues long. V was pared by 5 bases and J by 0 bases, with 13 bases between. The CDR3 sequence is CAISNSRADQETQYF. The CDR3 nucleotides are TGTGCCATCAGTAACTCTCGAGCGGACCAAGAGACCCAGTACTTC.

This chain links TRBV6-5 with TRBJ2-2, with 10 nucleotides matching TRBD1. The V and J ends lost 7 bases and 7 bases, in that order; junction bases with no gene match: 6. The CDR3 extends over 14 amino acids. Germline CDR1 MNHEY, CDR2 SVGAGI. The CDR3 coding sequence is TGTGCCAGCATCGACAGGGGGCGAGGCGGGGAGCTGTTTTTT. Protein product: CASIDRGRGGELFF.

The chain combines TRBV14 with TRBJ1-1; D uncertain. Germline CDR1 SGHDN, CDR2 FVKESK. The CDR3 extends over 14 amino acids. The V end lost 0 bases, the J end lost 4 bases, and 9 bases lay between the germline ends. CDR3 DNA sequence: TGTGCCAGCAGCCAAGATCCCCCGTTCACTGAAGCTTTCTTT. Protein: CASSQDPPFTEAFF.

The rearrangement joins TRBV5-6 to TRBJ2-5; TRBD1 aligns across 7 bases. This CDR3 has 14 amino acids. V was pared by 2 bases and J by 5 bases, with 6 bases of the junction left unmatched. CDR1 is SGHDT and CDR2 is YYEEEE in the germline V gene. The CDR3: CASSFSDRAETQYF. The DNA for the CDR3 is TGTGCCAGCAGCTTCTCAGACAGGGCGGAGACCCAGTACTTC.

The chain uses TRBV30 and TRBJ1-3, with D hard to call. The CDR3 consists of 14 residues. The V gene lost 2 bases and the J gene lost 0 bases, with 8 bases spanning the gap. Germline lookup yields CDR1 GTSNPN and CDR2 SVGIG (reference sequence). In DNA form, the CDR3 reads TGTGCCTGGAGTAGGCGGGACTCTGGAAACACCATATATTTT. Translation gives CAWSRRDSGNTIYF.